These 2 T cell receptor beta chains originate from one sample sequenced in a study of T cells in Graves' hyperthyroidism and ophthalmopathy. What was amplified from RNA transcripts were TCR beta CDR3 regions. HTBI primers drove first-round RT-PCR of the TCR CDR3. TCRdb processed the multiplex PCR reads anew with MiXCR; each CDR3 protein has one entry. This sample has hundreds of thousands of distinct CDR3 sequences, with about 14% found just once. The material sequenced was blood. These receptors all come from a woman aged 25 to 39 with Graves' hyperthyroidism that later progressed to Graves' ophthalmopathy.

As regards this clonotype: A clone one base away is much larger, so this may be a read error. The chain recombines TRBV11-2 with TRBJ2-7, with D possibly matching TRBD2 (5 bases). The V gene lost 5 bases and the J gene lost 1 base, with 15 bases spanning the gap. The CDR3 totals 15 residues. The germline gives CDR1 SGHAT, CDR2 FQNNGV. CDR3 amino acids: CASSRGWGPSYEQYF. The DNA for the CDR3 is TGTGCCAGCAGCCGAGGGTGGGGTCCTTCCTACGAGCAGTACTTC.

At least ten counts were recorded for this clonotype. This chain connects TRBV11-2 to TRBJ2-1, with 9 bases fitting TRBD2. Germline V gives CDR1 SGHAT, CDR2 FQNNGV. This CDR3 region has 16 residues. V lost 4 bases and J lost 8; bases outside the gene matches: 12. In DNA, the CDR3 is TGTGCCAGCAGCTCGTCACTAGCGGGTGGTGGGGATGAGCAGTTCTTC. Translated, it gives CASSSSLAGGGDEQFF.